This passage covers 5 T cell receptor beta chains from one sample sequenced in a study of a mutant IDH1 vaccine in newly diagnosed glioma. Time point specified: baseline, week 1 (first vaccination visit). Treatment of the sample: pre-vaccination baseline after standard-of-care therapy. Profiled with immunoSEQ multiplex PCR; TCRdb holds only in-frame clones, not every one. This repertoire shows about 34,000 clones, about three quarters found once; its top ten account for roughly 9%. Sequenced material: peripheral blood mononuclear cells (PBMCs), taken from a glioma patient treated with radiotherapy, temozolomide or both. These receptors were obtained from a man aged 50 to 60 with glioma. Some clones in this sample may be carry-over from other donors' samples.

The rearrangement joins TRBV11-2 to TRBJ1-1; 9 bases match TRBD1. V lost 4 bases, J lost 6 bases, and 6 bases stayed unmatched. CDR1 SGHAT and CDR2 FQNNGV come from the germline V gene. The CDR3 has 14 residues. The CDR3 coding sequence is TGTGCCAGCAGCTCCCTCGGACAGGGGTCTGAAGCTTTCTTT. Translated: CASSSLGQGSEAFF. The full variable domain, completed using reference TRBV11-2 and TRBJ1-1, is EAGVAQSPRYKIIEKRQSVAFWCNPISGHATLYWYQQILGQGPKLLIQFQNNGVVDDSQLPKDRFSAERLKGVDSTLKIQPAKLEDSAVYLCASSSLGQGSEAFFGQGTRLTVV.

The CDR3 DNA reads TGTGCCAGCAGTGTTTCGCATACCTATGGCTACACCTTC. It yields the protein CASSVSHTYGYTF. The J gene is TRBJ1-2, the V gene TRBV2; unclear D gene. Germline CDR1 and CDR2: SNHLY and FYNNEI. The CDR3 runs to 13 residues. With 4 bases removed from V and 4 bases from J, the gap between germline ends came to 10 bases.

The chain uses TRBV4-3 and TRBJ1-2, with a weak D call TRBD1 (6 bases). V shed 0 bases and J shed 8 bases, with 19 bases lying between them. Germline lookup yields CDR1 LGHNA and CDR2 YSLEER. This CDR3 region has 16 residues. CDR3 amino acids: CASSQDRGGALRGYTF. The DNA for the CDR3 is TGCGCCAGCAGCCAAGATAGGGGGGGCGCCTTGAGGGGCTACACCTTC.

This clone was seen once. This chain joins TRBV2 and TRBJ2-7, with a possible D match to TRBD2 (5 bases). Trimming cost V 6 bases and J 3 bases, with 15 bases left between them. Germline V gene data show CDR1 as SNHLY and CDR2 as FYNNEI. The CDR3 sequence is 14 residues long. This chain's CDR3 is CASRAALLGYEQYF. CDR3 nucleotide sequence: TGTGCCAGCAGAGCGGCATTGCTCGGCTACGAGCAGTACTTC.

This clone was seen only once. The rearrangement joins TRBV7-8 to TRBJ1-4; D is perhaps TRBD1 (5 bases). Trimming took 5 bases from V and 4 from J, leaving 11 bases between them. Germline V CDR1 and CDR2: SGHVS, FQNEAQ. This CDR3 has 14 amino acids. The CDR3 DNA sequence: TGTGCCAGCAGCGTGGGACTGTATAATGAAAAACTGTTTTTT. It encodes CASSVGLYNEKLFF. The whole variable domain, remainder taken from reference TRBV7-8 and TRBJ1-4, is GAGVSQSPRYKVAKRGQDVALRCDPISGHVSLFWYQQALGQGPEFLTYFQNEAQLDKSGLPSDRFFAERPEGSVSTLKIQRTQQEDSAVYLCASSVGLYNEKLFFGSGTQLSVL.